This is a list of T cell receptor beta chains from one sample in a study of blood T cell repertoires in COVID-19. Sequencing was performed with immunoSEQ multiplex PCR; in TCRdb, only in-frame clones are kept and a portion is missing. The sample holds 200,000 to 250,000 clones; about four fifths are singletons and the top ten take approximately 3.8%. The sequenced sample consisted of peripheral blood. The source is a woman of 80 years or more with acute or convalescent COVID-19. The CDR3 runs from the conserved cysteine through the conserved F or W. The D gene is left open where the match is weak. Only part of the rows carry a size: once, few, many, or a class if the clone is expanded.

clone size,J gene,D gene,V gene,CDR3 protein,CDR3 DNA
few,TRBJ1-6,.,TRBV7-3,CASSFSGSNSPLHF,TGTGCCAGCAGCTTTTCAGGGTCGAATTCACCCCTCCACTTT
.,TRBJ1-2,.,TRBV7-2,CASSLGRVGGYTF,TGTGCCAGCAGCTTAGGGCGGGTTGGTGGCTACACCTTC
.,TRBJ1-6,.,TRBV7-8,CASRVGSSYNSPLHF,TGTGCCAGCAGGGTAGGGAGCTCCTATAATTCACCCCTCCACTTT
.,TRBJ2-1,TRBD1,TRBV3-1/TRBV3-2,CASSQVRDRYNEQFF,TGTGCCAGCAGCCAGGTCCGGGACAGGTACAATGAGCAGTTCTTC
.,TRBJ2-5,.,TRBV6-5,CATVPLTRLETQYF,TGTGCCACCGTCCCCCTGACTAGGTTGGAGACCCAGTACTTC
.,TRBJ1-2,.,TRBV7-9,CASSLEGFYGYTF,TGTGCCAGCAGCCTGGAGGGGTTCTATGGCTACACCTTC
.,TRBJ1-1,.,TRBV20-1,CSASLTSTNTEAFF,TGCAGTGCTAGTTTAACCAGTACGAACACTGAAGCTTTCTTT
few,TRBJ1-2,TRBD1,TRBV19,CASLLGTGLYGYTF,TGTGCCAGTCTTCTCGGGACAGGCCTCTATGGCTACACCTTC
.,TRBJ1-1,TRBD1,TRBV5-5,CASSLWDSRRTEAFF,TGTGCCAGCAGCCTGTGGGACAGCCGTCGGACTGAAGCTTTCTTT
.,TRBJ2-1,TRBD1,TRBV19,CASSRTGSEGEQFF,TGTGCCAGTAGTAGGACAGGGAGTGAGGGTGAGCAGTTCTTC
.,TRBJ1-1,TRBD1,TRBV19,CASQRDRDTEAFF,TGTGCCAGCCAACGGGACAGGGACACTGAAGCTTTCTTT
.,TRBJ2-7,TRBD1,TRBV2,CASRRQGVSYEQYF,TGTGCCAGCAGACGACAGGGGGTCTCCTACGAGCAGTACTTC
.,TRBJ2-2,TRBD2,TRBV7-2,CASSPRLAGLSGELFF,TGTGCCAGCAGCCCACGACTAGCGGGGCTGTCCGGGGAGCTGTTTTTT
.,TRBJ1-2,TRBD1,TRBV2,CASRAGTGYGYTF,TGTGCCAGCAGGGCCGGGACAGGGTATGGCTACACCTTC
.,TRBJ2-2,.,TRBV11-2,CASRVGGVPTGELFF,TGTGCCAGCAGGGTTGGAGGGGTCCCAACCGGGGAGCTGTTTTTT
once,TRBJ1-2,.,TRBV18,CASSPPEWRGTYGYTF,TGTGCCAGCTCACCACCGGAATGGAGGGGTACCTATGGCTACACCTTC
.,TRBJ1-1,.,TRBV16,CASSQGGQNTEAFF,TGTGCCAGCAGCCAAGGGGGCCAAAACACTGAAGCTTTCTTT
.,TRBJ1-5,TRBD1,TRBV6-1,CASSETSRQGRNQPQHF,TGTGCCAGCAGTGAAACGAGCAGACAGGGGCGTAATCAGCCCCAGCATTTT
.,TRBJ1-1,TRBD1,TRBV5-1,CASSPQGARGTEAFF,TGCGCCAGCAGCCCTCAGGGGGCTAGGGGCACTGAAGCTTTCTTT
few,TRBJ1-1,.,TRBV5-1,CASSSQGEYTEAFF,TGCGCCAGCAGCTCCCAAGGGGAATATACTGAAGCTTTCTTT
.,TRBJ2-5,TRBD2,TRBV9,CASSSRLAGVKSETQYF,TGTGCCAGCAGCTCCCGTTTAGCGGGGGTAAAGTCAGAGACCCAGTACTTC
.,TRBJ1-2,.,TRBV27,CASSFRAPNYGYTF,TGTGCCAGCAGTTTCAGGGCACCTAACTATGGCTACACCTTC
.,TRBJ2-2,TRBD2,TRBV3-1/TRBV3-2,CASSQVSGVVTGELFF,TGTGCCAGCAGCCAAGTTAGCGGGGTCGTCACCGGGGAGCTGTTTTTT
.,TRBJ2-4,.,TRBV12-5,CASGVSTSSQYF,TGTGCTAGTGGTGTTTCGACATCCTCACAGTACTTC